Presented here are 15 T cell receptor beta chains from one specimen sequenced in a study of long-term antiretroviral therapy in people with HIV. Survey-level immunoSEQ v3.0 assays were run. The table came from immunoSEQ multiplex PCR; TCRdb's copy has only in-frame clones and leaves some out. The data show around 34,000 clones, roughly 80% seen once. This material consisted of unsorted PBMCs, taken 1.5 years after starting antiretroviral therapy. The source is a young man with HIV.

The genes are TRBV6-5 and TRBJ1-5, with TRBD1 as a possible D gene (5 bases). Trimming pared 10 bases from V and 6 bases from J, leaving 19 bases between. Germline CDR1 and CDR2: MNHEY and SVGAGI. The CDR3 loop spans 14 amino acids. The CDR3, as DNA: TGTGCCATTACTAACGGGGGGGTTAGTCAGCCCCAGCATTTT. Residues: CAITNGGVSQPQHF.

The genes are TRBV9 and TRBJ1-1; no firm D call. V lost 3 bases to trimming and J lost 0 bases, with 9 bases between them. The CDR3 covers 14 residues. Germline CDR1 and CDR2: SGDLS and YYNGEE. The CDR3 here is CASSEVEVNTEAFF. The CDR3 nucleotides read TGTGCCAGCAGCGAAGTTGAAGTGAACACTGAAGCTTTCTTT.

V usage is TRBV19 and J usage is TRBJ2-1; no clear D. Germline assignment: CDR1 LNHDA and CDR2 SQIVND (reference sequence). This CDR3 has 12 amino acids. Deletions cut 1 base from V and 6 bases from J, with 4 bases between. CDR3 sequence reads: CASSIGINEQFF. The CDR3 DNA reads TGTGCCAGTAGTATAGGGATCAATGAGCAGTTCTTC.

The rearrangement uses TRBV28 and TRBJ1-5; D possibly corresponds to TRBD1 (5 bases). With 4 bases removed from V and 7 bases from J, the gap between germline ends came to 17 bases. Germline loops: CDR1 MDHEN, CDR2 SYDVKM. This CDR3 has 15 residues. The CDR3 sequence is CASSYRTGSRQPQHF. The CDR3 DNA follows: TGTGCCAGCAGTTACCGAACAGGATCGAGACAGCCCCAGCATTTT.

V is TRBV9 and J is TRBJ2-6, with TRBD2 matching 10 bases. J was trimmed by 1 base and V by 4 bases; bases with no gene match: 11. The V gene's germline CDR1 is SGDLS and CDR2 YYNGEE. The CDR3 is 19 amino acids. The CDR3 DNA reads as TGTGCCAGCAGCTTAAGTGGCCTAGCGGGAGTTTCTGGGGCCAACGTCCTGACTTTC. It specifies CASSLSGLAGVSGANVLTF. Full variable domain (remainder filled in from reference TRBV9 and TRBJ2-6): DSGVTQTPKHLITATGQRVTLRCSPRSGDLSVYWYQQSLDQGLQFLIQYYNGEERAKGNILERFSAQQFPDLHSELNLSSLELGDSALYFCASSLSGLAGVSGANVLTFGAGSRLTVL.

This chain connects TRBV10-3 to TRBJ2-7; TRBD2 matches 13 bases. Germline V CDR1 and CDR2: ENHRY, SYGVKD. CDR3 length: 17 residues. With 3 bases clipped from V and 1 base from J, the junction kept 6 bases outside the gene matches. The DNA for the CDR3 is TGTGCCATCAGTGACGGGCAGGGACTAGCGGGGTCCTACGAGCAGTACTTC. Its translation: CAISDGQGLAGSYEQYF.

This chain's CDR3 is CASRPGGSYNEQFF. CDR3 DNA: TGTGCCAGCAGACCGGGAGGGTCCTACAATGAGCAGTTCTTC. The V call is TRBV11-2, the J call TRBJ2-1; TRBD2 aligns across 8 bases. Germline V CDR1 and CDR2: SGHAT, FQNNGV. With V trimmed by 6 bases and J by 1 base, 2 bases remained unmatched. There are 14 residues in the CDR3.

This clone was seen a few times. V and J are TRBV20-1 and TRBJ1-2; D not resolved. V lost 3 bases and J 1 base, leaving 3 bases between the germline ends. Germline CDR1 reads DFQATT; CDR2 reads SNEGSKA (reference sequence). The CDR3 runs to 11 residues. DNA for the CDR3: TGCAGTGCTAGTTATAACTATGGCTACACCTTC. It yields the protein CSASYNYGYTF.

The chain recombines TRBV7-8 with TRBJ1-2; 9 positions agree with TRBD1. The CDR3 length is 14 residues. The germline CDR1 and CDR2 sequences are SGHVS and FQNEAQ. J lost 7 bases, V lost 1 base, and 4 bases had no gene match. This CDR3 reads CASSLEGQGVGYTF. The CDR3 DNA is TGTGCCAGCAGCTTAGAGGGACAGGGCGTTGGCTACACCTTC. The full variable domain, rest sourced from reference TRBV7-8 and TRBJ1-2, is GAGVSQSPRYKVAKRGQDVALRCDPISGHVSLFWYQQALGQGPEFLTYFQNEAQLDKSGLPSDRFFAERPEGSVSTLKIQRTQQEDSAVYLCASSLEGQGVGYTFGSGTRLTVV.

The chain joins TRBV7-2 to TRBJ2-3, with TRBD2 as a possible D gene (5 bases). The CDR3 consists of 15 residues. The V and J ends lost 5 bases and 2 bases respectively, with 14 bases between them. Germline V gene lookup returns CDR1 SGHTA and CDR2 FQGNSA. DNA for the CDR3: TGTGCCAGCAGCCTAGGAGGCAGCCTCACAGATACGCAGTATTTT. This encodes CASSLGGSLTDTQYF. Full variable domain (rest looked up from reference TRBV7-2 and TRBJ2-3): GAGVSQSPSNKVTEKGKDVELRCDPISGHTALYWYRQSLGQGLEFLIYFQGNSAPDKSGLPSDRFSAERTGGSVSTLTIQRTQQEDSAVYLCASSLGGSLTDTQYFGPGTRLTVL.

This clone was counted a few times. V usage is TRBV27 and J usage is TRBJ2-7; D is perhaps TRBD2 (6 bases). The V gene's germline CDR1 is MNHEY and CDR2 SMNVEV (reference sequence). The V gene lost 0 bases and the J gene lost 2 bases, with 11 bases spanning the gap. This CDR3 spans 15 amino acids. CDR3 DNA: TGTGCCAGCAGTTTATCGATCGGGGGTACCTACGAGCAGTACTTC. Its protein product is CASSLSIGGTYEQYF.

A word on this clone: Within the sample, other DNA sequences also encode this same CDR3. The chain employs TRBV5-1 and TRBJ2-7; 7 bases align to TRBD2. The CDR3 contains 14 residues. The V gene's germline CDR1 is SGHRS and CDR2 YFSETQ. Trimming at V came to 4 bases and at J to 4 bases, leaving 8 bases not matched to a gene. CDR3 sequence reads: CASSPFGGSYEQYF. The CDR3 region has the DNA TGCGCCAGCAGCCCCTTCGGGGGGAGTTACGAGCAGTACTTC.

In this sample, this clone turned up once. This chain's CDR3 is CASSPSSGRNEQYF. In DNA, the CDR3 is TGTGCCAGCAGCCCTTCCTCGGGACGCAACGAGCAGTACTTC. This chain links TRBV9 with TRBJ2-7; either TRBD1 or TRBD2 may fit D (5 bases each). Trimming stripped 4 bases from V and 5 bases from J, with 16 bases between. This CDR3 is 14 amino acids long. Germline V gene data show CDR1 as SGDLS and CDR2 as YYNGEE.

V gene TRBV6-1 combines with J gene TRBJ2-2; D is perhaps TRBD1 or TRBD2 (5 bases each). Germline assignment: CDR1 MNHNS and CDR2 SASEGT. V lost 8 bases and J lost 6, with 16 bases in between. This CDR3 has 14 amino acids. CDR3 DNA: TGTGCCAGCGGGACGCTCCGGGGCCCCGGGGAGCTGTTTTTT. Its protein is CASGTLRGPGELFF.

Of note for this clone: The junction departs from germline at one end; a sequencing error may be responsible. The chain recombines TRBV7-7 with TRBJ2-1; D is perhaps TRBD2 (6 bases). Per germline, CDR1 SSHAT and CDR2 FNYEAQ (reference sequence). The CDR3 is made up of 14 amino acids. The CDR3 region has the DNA TGTGCTAGCAGCTTAGGAGGGCCTAGCAATGAGCAGTTCTTC. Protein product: CASSLGGPSNEQFF. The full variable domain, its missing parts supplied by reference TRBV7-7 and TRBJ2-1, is GAGVSQSPRYKVTKRGQDVTLRCDPISSHATLYWYQQALGQGPEFLTYFNYEAQPDKSGLPSDRFSAERPEGSISTLTIQRTEQRDSAMYRCASSLGGPSNEQFFGPGTRLTVL.